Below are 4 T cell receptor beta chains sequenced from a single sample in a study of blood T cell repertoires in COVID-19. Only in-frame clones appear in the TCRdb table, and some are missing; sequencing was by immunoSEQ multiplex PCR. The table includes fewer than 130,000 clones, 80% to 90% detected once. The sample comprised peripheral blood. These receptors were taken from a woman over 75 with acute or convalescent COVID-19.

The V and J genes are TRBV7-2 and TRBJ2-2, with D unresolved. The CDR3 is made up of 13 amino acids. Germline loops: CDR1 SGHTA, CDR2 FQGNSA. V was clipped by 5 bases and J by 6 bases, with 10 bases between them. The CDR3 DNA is TGTGCCAGCAGCCTGTCTATGGCCGGGGAGCTGTTTTTT. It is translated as CASSLSMAGELFF. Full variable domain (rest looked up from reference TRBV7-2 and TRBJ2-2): GAGVSQSPSNKVTEKGKDVELRCDPISGHTALYWYRQSLGQGLEFLIYFQGNSAPDKSGLPSDRFSAERTGGSVSTLTIQRTQQEDSAVYLCASSLSMAGELFFGEGSRLTVL.

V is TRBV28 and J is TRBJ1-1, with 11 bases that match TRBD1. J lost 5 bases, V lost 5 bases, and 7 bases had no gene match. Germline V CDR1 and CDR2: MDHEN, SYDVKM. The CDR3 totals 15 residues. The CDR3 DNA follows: TGTGCCAGCAGTCGCCGGACAGGGGGCTGGACTGAAGCTTTCTTT. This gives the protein CASSRRTGGWTEAFF.

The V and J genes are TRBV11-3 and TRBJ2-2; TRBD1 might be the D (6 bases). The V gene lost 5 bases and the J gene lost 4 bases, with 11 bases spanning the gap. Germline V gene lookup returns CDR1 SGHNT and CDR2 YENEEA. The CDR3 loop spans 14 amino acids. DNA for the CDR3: TGTGCCAGCAGCCCGGGACAAACCACCGGGGAGCTGTTTTTT. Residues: CASSPGQTTGELFF.

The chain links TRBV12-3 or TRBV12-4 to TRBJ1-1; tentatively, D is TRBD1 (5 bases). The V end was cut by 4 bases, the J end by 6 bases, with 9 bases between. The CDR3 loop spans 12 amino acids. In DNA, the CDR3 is TGTGCCAGCAGTTGGGGGGGGGCTGAAGCTTTCTTT. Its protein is CASSWGGAEAFF.